The 2 T cell receptor beta chains presented below share a single source sample, sequenced in a study of blood T cell repertoires in COVID-19. Generated by immunoSEQ multiplex PCR, the TCRdb table keeps only in-frame clones and is missing some. Here the sample spans 300,000 to 450,000 clones, roughly 86% being singletons. Material for sequencing was peripheral blood. The source is a human donor in a cohort sampled during active COVID-19.

The CDR3 loop reads CASSVSSSDNEKLFF. The DNA of the CDR3 is TGTGCCAGCAGCGTAAGTTCCAGTGATAATGAAAAACTGTTTTTT. J is TRBJ1-4 and V is TRBV9; D unclear. CDR3 length equals 15 residues. Germline V CDR1 and CDR2: SGDLS, YYNGEE. Trimming took off 1 base at V and 4 bases at J, with 11 bases between the two ends.

V is TRBV2 and J is TRBJ1-4; D possibly corresponds to TRBD1 (5 bases). The CDR3 loop spans 15 amino acids. Per germline, CDR1 SNHLY and CDR2 FYNNEI. V was shortened by 3 bases and J by 7 bases, with 15 bases between the two germline ends. The CDR3 DNA sequence: TGTGCCAGCAGTGACGGGCAGGGCCGAGGTGAAAAACTGTTTTTT. Protein product: CASSDGQGRGEKLFF.